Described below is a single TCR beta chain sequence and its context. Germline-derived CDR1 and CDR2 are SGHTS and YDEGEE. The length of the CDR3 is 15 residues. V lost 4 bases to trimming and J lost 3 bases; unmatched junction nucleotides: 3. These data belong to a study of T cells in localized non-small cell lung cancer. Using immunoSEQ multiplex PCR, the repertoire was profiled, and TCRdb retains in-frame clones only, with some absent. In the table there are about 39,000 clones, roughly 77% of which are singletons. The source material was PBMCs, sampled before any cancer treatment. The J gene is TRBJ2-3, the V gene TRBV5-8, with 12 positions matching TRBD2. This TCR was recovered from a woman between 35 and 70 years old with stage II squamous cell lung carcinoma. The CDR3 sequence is CASSPSGRATDTQYF. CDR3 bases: TGTGCCAGCAGCCCTAGCGGGAGGGCTACAGATACGCAGTATTTT.